Presented here are 3 T cell receptor beta chains from one specimen sequenced in a study of molecular identifiers for immune sequencing clone quantification. TCRdb recomputed calls from the PCR reads with MiXCR, one row per CDR3 protein. The sample holds hundreds of thousands of distinct CDR3 sequences, about 20% seen once. The sequencing input was naive CD8+ T cells from blood, with Jurkat cell RNA spiked in. The sample's subset: FACS-sorted CD8+CD4-CCR7+CD45RA+ naive T cells. Every receptor here comes from a human donor in good health. Some libraries in this study had Jurkat cell RNA spiked in.

This clonotype has a handful of counts. The chain carries TRBV7-3 and TRBJ2-7, with D possibly matching TRBD1 (6 bases). Germline V CDR1 and CDR2: SGHTA, FQGTGA. Trimming removed 5 bases from V and 0 bases from J, with 17 bases in between. The CDR3 runs to 16 residues. CDR3 amino acids: CASSPTPGQNSYEQYF. The CDR3 nucleotides are TGTGCCAGCAGCCCAACCCCCGGACAGAACTCCTACGAGCAGTACTTC.

With regard to this clonotype: A read error may be the cause here, since a much bigger clone is one base away. The rearrangement joins TRBV7-9 to TRBJ1-1; the D gene is possibly TRBD1 (5 bases). Germline V lookup: CDR1 SEHNR, CDR2 FQNEAQ (reference sequence). This CDR3 spans 15 amino acids. The CDR3 DNA reads TGTGCCAGCAGCTTAGAGTGGGGTACAGGCCAAACAGCTTCCTTT. It encodes CASSLEWGTGQTASF.

Comment on this clonotype: This could be a read error, since a much larger clone is one nucleotide away. The chain carries TRBV12-3 or TRBV12-4 and TRBJ1-1, with D uncertain. V was shortened by 3 bases and J by 8 bases, with 13 bases between the two germline ends. The CDR3 is 13 residues long. CDR3 sequence reads: CASSFRGSREAFF. DNA of the CDR3: TGTGCCAGCAGTTTCCGCGGCAGCCGAGAAGCTTTCTTT.